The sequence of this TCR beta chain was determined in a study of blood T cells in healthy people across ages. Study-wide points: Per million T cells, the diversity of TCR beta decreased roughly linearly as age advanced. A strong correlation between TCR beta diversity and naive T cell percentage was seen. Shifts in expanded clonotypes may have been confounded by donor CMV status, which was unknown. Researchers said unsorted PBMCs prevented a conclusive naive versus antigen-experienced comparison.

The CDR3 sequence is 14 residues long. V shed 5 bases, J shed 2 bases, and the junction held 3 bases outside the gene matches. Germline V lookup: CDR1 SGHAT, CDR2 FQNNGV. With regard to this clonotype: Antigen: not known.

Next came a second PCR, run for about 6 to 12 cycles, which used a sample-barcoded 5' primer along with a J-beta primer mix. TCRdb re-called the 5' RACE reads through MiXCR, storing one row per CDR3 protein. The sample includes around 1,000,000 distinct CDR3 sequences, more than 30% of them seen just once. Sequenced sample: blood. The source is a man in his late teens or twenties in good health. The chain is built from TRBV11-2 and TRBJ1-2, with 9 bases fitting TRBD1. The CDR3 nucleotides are TGTGCCAGCAGCACAGGGGGCTCGAACTATGGCTACACCTTC. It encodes CASSTGGSNYGYTF.